This TCR beta chain was found in a study of shared clonotypes between healthy human individuals. Study at large: Each donor's CD8 memory used one plate, CD8 naive two, each CD4 subset three.

After removal of 3 bases from V and 0 bases from J, the junction contained 2 bases not matched to a gene. This CDR3 region has 17 residues. Germline V gene sequence: CDR1 SGHVS, CDR2 FNYEAQ. This clone was detected only once. Only in-frame clones appear in the TCRdb table, and some are missing; sequencing was by immunoSEQ multiplex PCR. The top ten clones hold 0.39% of a sample with millions of clones, more than 80% of them seen once. The sample comprised naive CD4+ T cells from PBMCs. The sample's subset: CD45RA+ positively selected. The chain is built from TRBV7-6 and TRBJ2-2; TRBD2 aligns across 12 bases. The TCR comes from a man between 18 and 29 years old in good health. Some clones in this sample may be carry-over from other donors' samples. This CDR3 reads CASSLGTSGSNTGELFF. The CDR3 region has the DNA TGTGCCAGCAGCTTGGGGACTAGCGGGTCGAACACCGGGGAGCTGTTTTTT.